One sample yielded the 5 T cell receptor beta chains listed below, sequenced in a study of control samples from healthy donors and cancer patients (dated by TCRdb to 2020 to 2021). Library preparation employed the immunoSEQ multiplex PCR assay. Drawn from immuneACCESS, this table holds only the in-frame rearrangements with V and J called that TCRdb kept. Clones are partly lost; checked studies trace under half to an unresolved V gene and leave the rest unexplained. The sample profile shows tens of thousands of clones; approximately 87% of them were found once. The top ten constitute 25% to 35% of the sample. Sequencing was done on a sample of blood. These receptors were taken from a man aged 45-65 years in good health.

The chain's CDR3 is CASSEDGTGGYEQYF. CDR3 in DNA: TGTGCCAGCAGTGAAGATGGGACAGGGGGCTACGAGCAGTACTTC. The chain recombines TRBV6-1 with TRBJ2-7, with 11 bases fitting TRBD1. The CDR3 extends over 15 amino acids. CDR1 and CDR2 (germline): MNHNS, SASEGT. Trimming took 1 base from V and 3 from J; bases not matched to a gene: 2.

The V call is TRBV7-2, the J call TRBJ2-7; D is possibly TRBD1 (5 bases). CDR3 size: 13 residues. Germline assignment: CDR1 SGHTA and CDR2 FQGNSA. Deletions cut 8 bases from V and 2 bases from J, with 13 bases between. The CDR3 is CASRTQGTYEQYF. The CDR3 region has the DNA TGTGCCAGCCGAACTCAGGGTACCTACGAGCAGTACTTC.

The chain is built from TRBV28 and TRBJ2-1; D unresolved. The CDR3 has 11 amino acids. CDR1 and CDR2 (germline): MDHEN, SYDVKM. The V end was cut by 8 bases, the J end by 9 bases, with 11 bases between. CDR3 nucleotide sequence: TGTGCCAGCGTGGGGTTCGGTGAGCAGTTCTTC. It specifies CASVGFGEQFF.

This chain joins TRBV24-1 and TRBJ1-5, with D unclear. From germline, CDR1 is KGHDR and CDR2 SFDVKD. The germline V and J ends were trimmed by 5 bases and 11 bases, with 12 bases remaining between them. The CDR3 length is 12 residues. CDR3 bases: TGTGCCACCAGTGTGGACGGACTGTCCCAGCATTTT. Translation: CATSVDGLSQHF.

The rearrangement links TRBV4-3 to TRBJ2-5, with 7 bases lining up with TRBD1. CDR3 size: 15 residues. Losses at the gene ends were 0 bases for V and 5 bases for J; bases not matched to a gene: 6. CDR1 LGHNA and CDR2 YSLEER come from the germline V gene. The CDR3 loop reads CASSQDWDSLETQYF. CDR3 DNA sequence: TGCGCCAGCAGCCAAGATTGGGACAGCTTGGAGACCCAGTACTTC.